This paragraph covers one T cell receptor (beta chain) sequence. The data were obtained in a study of blood T cell repertoires in COVID-19. Trimming shortened V by 6 bases and J by 1 base, and 11 bases separated the two germline ends. This CDR3 region has 14 residues. CDR1 is WNHNN and CDR2 is SYGVQD in the germline V gene (reference sequence). Generated by immunoSEQ multiplex PCR, the TCRdb table keeps only in-frame clones and is missing some. Of hundreds of thousands of clones in the sample, roughly 84% were seen once. Sequences were obtained from peripheral blood. This clonotype was sampled from a man aged 35-49 years with acute or convalescent COVID-19. This rearrangement joins TRBV10-1 to TRBJ2-3, with D maybe TRBD2 (6 bases). For the CDR3, the DNA is TGCGCCAGCAGCGCGTCGGGGGGCACAGATACGCAGTATTTT. It encodes CASSASGGTDTQYF.